These 18 T cell receptor beta chains were sequenced from one sample in a study of cytomegalovirus exposure and HLA in healthy donors. 60 Vbeta and 13 Jbeta primers were used in PCR. Profiled with immunoSEQ multiplex PCR; TCRdb holds only in-frame clones, not every one. The sample includes nearly 80,000 clones, under 85% of them seen just once. The material sequenced was PBMCs. The receptors were gathered from a woman aged 40 to 50 in good health and CMV-seropositive.

This rearrangement joins TRBV5-8 to TRBJ1-1; D not resolved. Germline CDR1 and CDR2: SGHTS and YDEGEE. CDR3 length: 13 residues. The V end lost 2 bases, the J end lost 1 base, and 6 bases lay between the germline ends. CDR3 coding DNA: TGTGCCAGCAGCTTTCGTAGGAACACTGAAGCTTTCTTT. This sequence encodes CASSFRRNTEAFF.

CDR3 sequence reads: CAVNRGHSTEAFF. DNA for the CDR3: TGTGCCGTGAACAGGGGGCATAGCACTGAAGCTTTCTTT. The rearrangement uses TRBV30 and TRBJ1-1, with 9 bases lining up with TRBD1. CDR1 and CDR2 (germline): GTSNPN, SVGIG (reference sequence). The CDR3 loop spans 13 amino acids. Trimming removed 8 bases from V and 4 bases from J; junction bases left unmatched: 8.

J is TRBJ1-6 and V is TRBV7-9, with D unclear. The CDR3 sequence is 14 residues long. The V end lost 2 bases, the J end lost 12 bases, and 14 bases lay between the germline ends. Germline-derived CDR1 and CDR2 are SEHNR and FQNEAQ (reference sequence). The CDR3 loop is CASSLPGIIQPLHF. The CDR3, as DNA: TGTGCCAGCAGCTTACCGGGAATAATTCAACCCCTCCACTTT.

The chain combines TRBV15 with TRBJ2-2, with a weak D call TRBD2 (5 bases). Deletions cut 3 bases from V and 1 base from J, with 18 bases between. Germline CDR1 reads LNHNV; CDR2 reads YYDKDF (reference sequence). This CDR3 is built from 18 residues. CDR3 region: CATSSPSGTALNTGELFF. CDR3 nucleotide sequence: TGTGCCACCAGCAGTCCCTCGGGAACCGCCCTGAACACCGGGGAGCTGTTTTTT. The entire variable domain, with the rest obtained from reference TRBV15 and TRBJ2-2, is as follows: DAMVIQNPRYQVTQFGKPVTLSCSQTLNHNVMYWYQQKSSQAPKLLFHYYDKDFNNEADTPDNFQSRRPNTSFCFLDIRSPGLGDTAMYLCATSSPSGTALNTGELFFGEGSRLTVL.

The chain carries TRBV2 and TRBJ2-3, with 9 bases lining up with TRBD1. This CDR3 has 15 residues. Germline CDR1 reads SNHLY; CDR2 reads FYNNEI. Trimming cost V 7 bases and J 8 bases; bases outside gene matches: 13. The CDR3: CASKDRTGAGSTQYF. CDR3 nucleotides: TGTGCCAGCAAGGACCGGACAGGGGCCGGGAGTACGCAGTATTTT.

The rearrangement links TRBV2 to TRBJ1-1, with 7 nucleotides matching TRBD1. Trimming at V came to 2 bases and at J to 1 base, leaving 4 bases not matched to a gene. The CDR3 contains 15 residues. Germline CDR1 is SNHLY and CDR2 is FYNNEI. In DNA form, the CDR3 reads TGTGCCAGCAGTGAACTGGGGACAGCGAACACTGAAGCTTTCTTT. Its translation: CASSELGTANTEAFF.

The rearrangement links TRBV4-2 to TRBJ2-3; 10 bases are a match to TRBD2. V lost 1 base, J lost 6 bases, and 22 bases stayed unmatched. The length of the CDR3 is 21 residues. Germline lookup yields CDR1 LGHNA and CDR2 YNFKEQ. The CDR3 here is CASSQGGFTYLAGDRRDTQYF. In DNA form, the CDR3 reads TGTGCCAGCAGCCAAGGAGGCTTTACATATCTAGCGGGAGATAGAAGGGATACGCAGTATTTT.

This clone was detected a few times. The chain is built from TRBV16 and TRBJ2-1, with a possible D match to TRBD2 (5 bases). This CDR3 comprises 13 residues. Trimming stripped 4 bases from V and 10 bases from J, with 14 bases between. Germline assignment: CDR1 KGHSY and CDR2 FQNENV. As DNA, the CDR3 is TGTGCCAGCAGCCCAGGTAGCGTGGAGGAGCAGTTCTTC. Its protein product is CASSPGSVEEQFF.

This clone appeared once. The genes are TRBV5-1 and TRBJ1-3; D unresolved. There are 16 residues in the CDR3. In germline, CDR1 is SGHRS, CDR2 YFSETQ. Trimming took 0 bases from V and 4 from J, leaving 14 bases between them. The CDR3 nucleotides are TGCGCCAGCAGCTTGGCGGGGATTACTCTCGGAAACACCATATATTTT. It specifies CASSLAGITLGNTIYF.

The chain uses TRBV18 and TRBJ2-5, with D tentatively TRBD1 (5 bases). V was shortened by 3 bases and J by 3 bases, with 14 bases between the two germline ends. The CDR3 extends over 15 amino acids. Germline CDR1 is KGHSH and CDR2 is LQKENI. DNA of the CDR3: TGTGCCAGCTCACCGAGGCAGGGATTGAAAGAGACCCAGTACTTC. This gives the protein CASSPRQGLKETQYF.

This clone has a handful of counts. The chain employs TRBV28 and TRBJ2-1; D not certain. The CDR3 is 12 residues long. Germline values: CDR1 MDHEN, CDR2 SYDVKM. Deletions cut 1 base from V and 10 bases from J, with 8 bases between. The CDR3 here is CASSLFTGEQFF. The CDR3 nucleotides read TGTGCCAGCAGTTTATTTACCGGGGAGCAGTTCTTC.

The chain is built from TRBV7-9 and TRBJ2-1; 11 nucleotides line up with TRBD1. The trim removed 3 bases at V and 7 bases at J, leaving 8 bases unmatched. Germline CDR1 and CDR2: SEHNR and FQNEAQ (reference sequence). This CDR3 spans 16 amino acids. The CDR3 spells CASSFGQGALLNEQFF. The CDR3 DNA reads TGTGCCAGCAGCTTTGGACAGGGGGCTTTATTGAATGAGCAGTTCTTC.

This chain connects TRBV5-4 to TRBJ1-1; 9 bases line up with TRBD1. The CDR3 totals 14 residues. Germline V gene data show CDR1 as SGHNT and CDR2 as YYREEE (reference sequence). CDR3 nucleotide sequence: TGTGGAACACATACAGGGGGCCGAAACACTGAAGCTTTCTTT. Its translation is CGTHTGGRNTEAFF.

The chain carries TRBV5-4 and TRBJ2-7, with TRBD1 identical over 9 bases. The germline V gene encodes CDR1 SGHNT and CDR2 YYREEE (reference sequence). The CDR3 consists of 13 residues. V shed 5 bases, J shed 5 bases, and the junction held 5 bases outside the gene matches. The chain's CDR3 is CASRGTGFHEQYF. The CDR3 coding sequence is TGTGCCAGCAGGGGGACAGGGTTCCACGAGCAGTACTTC.

V usage is TRBV9 and J usage is TRBJ2-5; TRBD2 agrees at 7 bases. The CDR3 length is 15 residues. Germline CDR1 reads SGDLS; CDR2 reads YYNGEE. J lost 4 bases, V lost 4 bases, and 10 bases had no gene match. The CDR3: CASSPVPGGVETQYF. The CDR3 coding sequence is TGTGCCAGCAGCCCCGTCCCGGGAGGAGTAGAGACCCAGTACTTC.

DNA of the CDR3: TGTGCCAGCAGTTTAAGGCAGGATAGCAATCAGCCCCAGCATTTT. It translates to CASSLRQDSNQPQHF. The chain links TRBV28 to TRBJ1-5; D is uncertain. Germline V gene data show CDR1 as MDHEN and CDR2 as SYDVKM. Trimming shortened V by 2 bases and J by 0 bases, and 8 bases separated the two germline ends. This CDR3 is built from 15 residues. The full variable domain, its missing parts supplied by reference TRBV28 and TRBJ1-5, is DVKVTQSSRYLVKRTGEKVFLECVQDMDHENMFWYRQDPGLGLRLIYFSYDVKMKEKGDIPEGYSVSREKKERFSLILESASTNQTSMYLCASSLRQDSNQPQHFGDGTRLSIL.

The V and J genes are TRBV6-6 and TRBJ2-7; D gene uncertain. Trimming removed 6 bases at V and 2 bases at J, with 8 bases between. Germline values: CDR1 MNHNY, CDR2 SVGAGI (reference sequence). This CDR3 comprises 12 residues. This chain's CDR3 is CASRSRAYEQYF. For the CDR3, the DNA is TGTGCCAGCAGGAGTCGAGCCTACGAGCAGTACTTC.

The J gene is TRBJ2-7, the V gene TRBV2; no clear D gene. Between the trimmed V and J ends, which lost 5 bases and 3 bases, there was a span of 8 bases. Looked up from germline, CDR1 is SNHLY and CDR2 is FYNNEI. CDR3 length: 12 residues. CDR3 amino acids: CASSFGGYEQYF. For the CDR3, the DNA is TGTGCCAGCAGTTTTGGCGGCTACGAGCAGTACTTC.